This is a list of T cell receptor beta chains from one sample in a study of shared clonotypes between healthy human individuals. Profiling relied on immunoSEQ multiplex PCR, and the TCRdb table lists in-frame clones only, not all of them. The repertoire has around 2.5 million clones, under 95% of them found once; the top ten carry around 0.4%. Sequencing was done on a sample of naive CD4+ T cells from PBMCs. The origin of the receptors is a man younger than 35 in good health. Some clones in this sample may be carry-over from other donors' samples. Each CDR3 is given with its conserved first and last residue. The D gene is left open where the match is weak. The size of a clone is reported for some rows only, either as once, few or many, or as a class for expanded clones.

d_call	clone_size	v_call	j_call	cdr3_aa	cdr3_nt
TRBD1	.	TRBV2	TRBJ1-1	CASSPRDSSTEAFF	TGTGCCAGCAGTCCTCGGGACAGTTCCACTGAAGCTTTCTTT
TRBD1	.	TRBV2	TRBJ1-5	CASSRGDTGDQPQHF	TGTGCCAGCAGCCGGGGGGACACAGGGGATCAGCCCCAGCATTTT
.	.	TRBV4-3	TRBJ1-1	CASSQGIQPPGDPRNTEAFF	TGCGCCAGCAGCCAAGGAATCCAGCCTCCTGGGGACCCCCGTAACACTGAAGCTTTCTTT
TRBD1	.	TRBV14	TRBJ2-5	CASSQARDSGYIQETQYF	TGTGCCAGCAGCCAAGCACGGGACAGCGGCTATATTCAAGAGACCCAGTACTTC
.	.	TRBV7-2	TRBJ2-5	CASSTRPPNHRETQYF	TGTGCCAGCAGCACAAGGCCACCTAATCACAGGGAAACCCAGTACTTC
.	.	TRBV5-1	TRBJ2-1	CASSLSFDEQFF	TGCGCCAGCAGCTTAAGCTTTGATGAGCAGTTCTTC
.	.	TRBV2	TRBJ1-4	CASLFGGATNEKLFF	TGTGCCAGCCTCTTCGGTGGAGCAACTAATGAAAAACTGTTTTTT
TRBD1	.	TRBV6-1	TRBJ1-2	CASLGAGTGTNGYTF	TGTGCCAGCTTGGGGGCCGGGACAGGGACGAATGGCTACACCTTC
.	.	TRBV7-2	TRBJ1-1	CASRPGRSNTEAFF	TGTGCCAGCAGGCCTGGACGAAGTAACACTGAAGCTTTCTTT
.	.	TRBV19	TRBJ1-2	CASSIEYRGDGYTF	TGTGCCAGTAGTATAGAGTATAGGGGAGATGGCTACACCTTC
TRBD1	.	TRBV5-4	TRBJ2-7	CASSPGRGQVSSYEQYF	TGTGCCAGCAGCCCGGGCAGGGGACAGGTGAGCTCCTACGAGCAGTACTTC
.	.	TRBV5-1	TRBJ1-5	CASSETGFNQPQHF	TGCGCCAGCAGCGAGACAGGCTTCAATCAGCCCCAGCATTTT
.	.	TRBV7-9	TRBJ2-7	CASSLSAHSYEQYF	TGTGCCAGCAGCTTATCGGCTCACTCCTACGAGCAGTACTTC
TRBD2	.	TRBV2	TRBJ2-1	CASSATSGYNEQFF	TGTGCCAGCAGTGCGACTAGCGGTTACAATGAGCAGTTCTTC
.	.	TRBV29-1	TRBJ1-2	CSVGYLPATDNYGYTF	TGCAGCGTTGGGTACCTCCCCGCGACTGATAACTATGGCTACACCTTC
.	.	TRBV7-2	TRBJ2-5	CASSLPGGVETQYF	TGTGCCAGCAGCCTCCCGGGCGGGGTTGAGACCCAGTACTTC
TRBD2	.	TRBV7-9	TRBJ2-5	CASSTTSGNWAQYF	TGTGCCAGCAGCACGACTAGCGGTAACTGGGCCCAGTACTTC
TRBD1	.	TRBV18	TRBJ1-1	CASSSARDRGRDTEAFF	TGTGCCAGCTCATCGGCCCGGGACAGGGGGCGAGATACTGAAGCTTTCTTT
TRBD2	.	TRBV30	TRBJ2-3	CAWSVLGGRTDTQYF	TGTGCCTGGAGTGTACTGGGCGGGAGGACAGATACGCAGTATTTT
.	.	TRBV9	TRBJ2-3	CASTLRGDASADTQYF	TGTGCCAGCACCCTAAGGGGGGACGCCAGCGCAGATACGCAGTATTTT
.	.	TRBV7-2	TRBJ2-1	CASSPQGGNEQFF	TGTGCCAGCAGCCCCCAAGGCGGCAATGAGCAGTTCTTC
.	once	TRBV9	TRBJ2-1	CASNTDADSYNEQFF	TGTGCCAGCAATACTGACGCGGACTCCTACAATGAGCAGTTCTTC
.	.	TRBV5-1	TRBJ2-5	CASSLQSGNQETQYF	TGCGCCAGCAGCTTGCAATCAGGGAACCAAGAGACCCAGTACTTC
TRBD2	.	TRBV29-1	TRBJ2-7	CSVSGTTSYEQYF	TGCAGCGTTTCCGGGACTACCTCCTACGAGCAGTACTTC
.	.	TRBV5-4	TRBJ2-5	CASSLEWETQYF	TGTGCCAGCAGCTTGGAATGGGAGACCCAGTACTTC